These 32 T cell receptor beta chains share one sample of origin, sequenced in a study of response to subunit inactivated influenza vaccine. MiXCR, run by TCRdb on the RT-PCR reads, gives a single entry per CDR3 protein. Of about 520,000 distinct CDR3 sequences in the sample, around 25% are singletons; the top ten hold 1.5% to 2%. Sequences were derived from CD4+ T cells sorted from PBMCs, sampled 5 to 6 days after vaccination. These receptors all stem from a man in his fifties who received an inactivated influenza vaccine.

The chain recombines TRBV27 with TRBJ2-5; D ambiguous. V shed 3 bases and J shed 1 base, with 9 bases lying between them. In germline, CDR1 is MNHEY, CDR2 SMNVEV (reference sequence). This CDR3 has 14 amino acids. The CDR3 protein is CASSFRGSQETQYF. CDR3 nucleotides: TGTGCCAGCAGTTTTCGAGGCAGCCAAGAGACCCAGTACTTC.

The table lists this clonotype with a few counts. The chain uses TRBV5-1 and TRBJ2-7; 11 bases agree with TRBD1. V shed 0 bases, J shed 5 bases, and the junction held 7 bases outside the gene matches. Germline V gives CDR1 SGHRS, CDR2 YFSETQ. This CDR3 has 16 residues. The CDR3 loop is CASSLAGQGALHEQYF. CDR3 DNA sequence: TGCGCCAGCAGCTTGGCCGGACAGGGGGCGTTGCACGAGCAGTACTTC.

The chain is built from TRBV5-1 and TRBJ2-7; 7 bases agree with TRBD1. With V trimmed by 0 bases and J by 5 bases, 8 bases remained unmatched. The CDR3 is made up of 15 amino acids. CDR1 SGHRS and CDR2 YFSETQ come from the germline V gene. CDR3 nucleotide sequence: TGCGCCAGCAGCTTGGCCGGCAGGGGGACCGACGAGCAGTACTTC. This translates into CASSLAGRGTDEQYF.

This chain uses TRBV20-1 with TRBJ2-3; D not certain. The CDR3 contains 15 residues. With 0 bases removed from V and 0 bases from J, the gap between germline ends came to 10 bases. Germline assignment: CDR1 DFQATT and CDR2 SNEGSKA (reference sequence). CDR3 residues: CSAREAAPSTDTQYF. The CDR3 nucleotides are TGCAGTGCTAGAGAAGCTGCCCCGAGCACAGATACGCAGTATTTT.

This clonotype was recorded a few times. The V and J genes are TRBV20-1 and TRBJ1-1, with D possibly TRBD1 on 6 matching bases. CDR3 length: 15 amino acids. The germline gives CDR1 DFQATT, CDR2 SNEGSKA (reference sequence). Trimming cost V 2 bases and J 4 bases, with 17 bases left between them. In nucleotides, the CDR3 is TGCAGTGCTAGAATTGGGACAACCGGTGGCACTGAAGCTTTCTTT. This translates into CSARIGTTGGTEAFF.

This clonotype was seen a few times. The rearrangement uses TRBV7-2 and TRBJ2-1; 10 nucleotides match TRBD2. CDR1 and CDR2 from the germline V gene are SGHTA and FQGNSA. Trimming took 3 bases from V and 8 from J; bases not matched to a gene: 1. CDR3 size: 13 residues. CDR3 coding DNA: TGTGCCAGCAGCTTCAGCGGGAGGGATGAGCAGTTCTTC. It is translated as CASSFSGRDEQFF.

The genes are TRBV27 and TRBJ2-7; 9 bases are a match to TRBD2. From germline, CDR1 is MNHEY and CDR2 SMNVEV (reference sequence). The CDR3 extends over 16 amino acids. V lost 4 bases, J lost 2 bases, and 9 bases stayed unmatched. The CDR3 sequence is CASSSPSGRSPYEQYF. The CDR3 nucleotides read TGTGCCAGCAGTTCACCGAGCGGGAGGTCTCCCTACGAGCAGTACTTC.

The V and J genes are TRBV29-1 and TRBJ2-3; a possible D gene is TRBD1 (6 bases). Trimming stripped 7 bases from V and 3 bases from J, with 14 bases between. This CDR3 region has 13 residues. Germline V CDR1 and CDR2: SQVTM, ANQGSEA. The CDR3 sequence: CSGGQGGTDTQYF. The CDR3 coding sequence is TGCAGCGGGGGACAAGGGGGTACAGATACGCAGTATTTT.

This chain joins TRBV20-1 and TRBJ2-1; D unresolved. The CDR3 contains 10 residues. Germline V gene sequence: CDR1 DFQATT, CDR2 SNEGSKA (reference sequence). V lost 6 bases, J lost 7 bases, and 7 bases lay in between. The CDR3 DNA sequence: TGCAGTGCGCTTGTAAATGAGCAGTTCTTC. This gives the protein CSALVNEQFF.

V usage is TRBV29-1 and J usage is TRBJ2-1; D might be TRBD2 (7 bases). CDR3 length: 16 residues. CDR1 SQVTM and CDR2 ANQGSEA come from the germline V gene. Trimming pared 6 bases from V and 3 bases from J, leaving 21 bases between. This chain's CDR3 is CSVAKGGGGRYNEQFF. The DNA for the CDR3 is TGCAGCGTCGCTAAGGGGGGCGGGGGCCGCTACAATGAGCAGTTCTTC.

In the case of this clonotype: Germline and junction disagree at one end, which may indicate a read error. The chain carries TRBV7-2 and TRBJ2-3; D call uncertain. Germline V gene lookup returns CDR1 SGHTA and CDR2 FQGNSA. The CDR3 totals 14 residues. In nucleotides, the CDR3 is TGTGCCAGCGGCTTCCTGTCTGGCACAGATACGCAGTATTTT. Protein sequence: CASGFLSGTDTQYF.

This clonotype was counted between two and nine times. The chain recombines TRBV5-1 with TRBJ2-2, with 7 bases lining up with TRBD1. Trimming removed 3 bases from V and 0 bases from J; junction bases left unmatched: 5. In germline, CDR1 is SGHRS, CDR2 YFSETQ. The CDR3 is made up of 16 amino acids. DNA of the CDR3: TGCGCCAGCAGCTCTGGGCAGGGGGCGAACACCGGGGAGCTGTTTTTT. Its protein product is CASSSGQGANTGELFF.

For the CDR3, the DNA is TGTGCCAGCAGCCCTCAAAGGGGGAGTCAGCCCCAGCATTTT. Protein product: CASSPQRGSQPQHF. The chain carries TRBV4-2 and TRBJ1-5; D possibly corresponds to TRBD1 (6 bases). CDR3 size: 14 residues. Trimming left V 4 bases short and J 6 bases short, with 13 bases between. From germline, CDR1 is LGHNA and CDR2 YNFKEQ.

This clonotype has only a few counts. The J gene is TRBJ2-1, the V gene TRBV6-2 or TRBV6-3; 10 bases align to TRBD2. After removal of 6 bases from V and 8 bases from J, the junction contained 7 bases not matched to a gene. This CDR3 is 14 amino acids long. Germline V gives CDR1 MNHEY, CDR2 SVGEGT. This chain's CDR3 is CASSAPSGSDEQFF. As DNA, the CDR3 is TGTGCCAGCAGCGCCCCTAGCGGGAGCGATGAGCAGTTCTTC.

The chain combines TRBV4-2 with TRBJ2-7, with 11 bases matching TRBD2. The J segment lost 5 bases and the V segment lost 0 bases, leaving 15 bases of the junction unmatched. CDR3 length equals 19 residues. From germline, CDR1 is LGHNA and CDR2 YNFKEQ. The CDR3 coding sequence is TGTGCCAGCAGCCAAGAGGGTGGGCCTAGCGGGAGGCGACTCAACGAGCAGTACTTC. Translation: CASSQEGGPSGRRLNEQYF.

This clonotype was detected a few times. The chain couples TRBV10-3 to TRBJ2-1; 16 nucleotides align to TRBD2. The junction had 6 bases not matched to a gene; V was cut back by 6 bases and J by 7 bases. The CDR3 sequence is 16 residues long. Germline V gene data show CDR1 as ENHRY and CDR2 as SYGVKD. CDR3 DNA sequence: TGTGCCATCAGGGAGCCGGGACTAGCGGGGGGGAATGAGCAGTTCTTC. Amino acid sequence: CAIREPGLAGGNEQFF.

The V and J genes are TRBV20-1 and TRBJ2-1; 9 nucleotides agree with TRBD1. This CDR3 has 15 amino acids. Germline assignment: CDR1 DFQATT and CDR2 SNEGSKA (reference sequence). V gave up 2 bases and J gave up 4 bases; unmatched junction bases: 6. Here the CDR3 DNA reads TGCAGTGCTAGAAAGGGACAGGGAGGGTACAATGAGCAGTTCTTC. This sequence encodes CSARKGQGGYNEQFF.

Only a few counts were recorded for this clonotype. V gene TRBV24-1 combines with J gene TRBJ2-1; a weak D match, TRBD2 (6 bases). V was pared by 5 bases and J by 6 bases, with 13 bases between. The CDR3 covers 14 residues. In germline, CDR1 is KGHDR, CDR2 SFDVKD. As DNA, the CDR3 is TGTGCCACCAGTGGTGGACTAAGGGGCAATGAGCAGTTCTTC. Translated, it gives CATSGGLRGNEQFF.

The genes are TRBV29-1 and TRBJ2-1; perhaps D is TRBD1 or TRBD2 (5 bases each). Germline lookup yields CDR1 SQVTM and CDR2 ANQGSEA. V dropped 6 bases and J dropped 6 bases, with 24 bases sitting between them. The CDR3 is 16 amino acids. The CDR3 DNA sequence: TGCAGCGTGGGACCCGACGGGACGGTTCTTGTCAATGAGCAGTTCTTC. Amino acid sequence: CSVGPDGTVLVNEQFF.

This chain links TRBV7-9 with TRBJ1-4; no clear D. V was cut by 1 base and J by 6 bases, with 9 bases left in between. The germline V gene encodes CDR1 SEHNR and CDR2 FQNEAQ (reference sequence). The CDR3 spans 14 residues. Here the CDR3 reads CASSLGTADEKLFF. CDR3 bases: TGTGCCAGCAGCTTAGGGACCGCGGATGAAAAACTGTTTTTT. Based on the CDR3 plus reference TRBV7-9 and TRBJ1-4, the full variable domain is DTGVSQNPRHKITKRGQNVTFRCDPISEHNRLYWYRQTLGQGPEFLTYFQNEAQLEKSRLLSDRFSAERPKGSFSTLEIQRTEQGDSAMYLCASSLGTADEKLFFGSGTQLSVL.

This clonotype has just one count. The chain has TRBV6-1 and TRBJ1-2; 7 nucleotides align to TRBD1. Germline CDR1 is MNHNS and CDR2 is SASEGT. There are 14 residues in the CDR3. V lost 4 bases to trimming and J lost 4 bases; unmatched junction nucleotides: 6. Here the CDR3 reads CASSVHRGVYGYTF. CDR3 coding DNA: TGTGCCAGCAGTGTTCACAGGGGCGTCTATGGCTACACCTTC.

This clonotype was found many times. The chain is built from TRBV5-1 and TRBJ1-1; TRBD1 agrees at 7 bases. The length of the CDR3 is 16 residues. The V segment lost 3 bases and the J segment 9 bases; nucleotides outside the gene matches: 17. Germline V gives CDR1 SGHRS, CDR2 YFSETQ. The CDR3: CASSSPDTRGKAQAFF. The CDR3 DNA is TGCGCCAGCAGCTCCCCTGATACCAGGGGGAAGGCACAAGCTTTCTTT.

This clonotype was observed many times. The chain is built from TRBV4-3 and TRBJ2-1; 8 nucleotides agree with TRBD1. Germline trimming cut 0 bases from V and 1 base from J; bases unmatched to any gene: 2. The CDR3 extends over 16 amino acids. CDR1 is LGHNA, CDR2 YSLEER, per germline. CDR3 region: CASSQDQGASYNEQFF. The CDR3 nucleotides are TGCGCCAGCAGCCAAGATCAGGGGGCATCCTACAATGAGCAGTTCTTC.

The chain is built from TRBV4-2 and TRBJ2-3; D is ambiguous. Germline CDR1 and CDR2: LGHNA and YNFKEQ. Trimming removed 0 bases at V and 9 bases at J, with 10 bases between. The CDR3 covers 13 residues. The DNA for the CDR3 is TGTGCCAGCAGCCAAGACGGTGTATTGACGCAGTATTTT. It translates to CASSQDGVLTQYF.

This clonotype has just a few counts. This sequence joins TRBV12-3 or TRBV12-4 and TRBJ1-1; TRBD1 might be the D (6 bases). Between the trimmed V and J ends, which lost 5 bases and 7 bases, there was a span of 17 bases. CDR3 length: 14 amino acids. In DNA, the CDR3 is TGTGCCAGCAGTCAATTCGGCGGGGGCAGTGAAGCTTTCTTT. It codes for CASSQFGGGSEAFF.

This clonotype was observed many times. V gene TRBV20-1 combines with J gene TRBJ2-7; 7 bases match TRBD2. Germline V gives CDR1 DFQATT, CDR2 SNEGSKA (reference sequence). The CDR3 consists of 15 residues. Trimming removed 1 base from V and 2 bases from J; junction bases left unmatched: 8. The CDR3: CSARARGGGTYEQYF. As DNA, the CDR3 is TGCAGTGCTAGAGCCCGCGGGGGAGGGACCTACGAGCAGTACTTC.

This clonotype was detected a few times. The V call is TRBV10-3, the J call TRBJ2-7; TRBD1 aligns across 10 bases. V dropped 6 bases and J dropped 4; count of bases not matched to a gene: 9. The CDR3 runs to 15 residues. Germline V lookup: CDR1 ENHRY, CDR2 SYGVKD. The CDR3 coding sequence is TGTGCCATCAGCCGGACAGGGGGTCTTGATTACGAGCAGTACTTC. This gives the protein CAISRTGGLDYEQYF.

The J gene is TRBJ1-1, the V gene TRBV29-1; D remains ambiguous. Trimming shortened V by 4 bases and J by 2 bases, and 14 bases separated the two germline ends. The CDR3 runs 14 residues. Germline lookup yields CDR1 SQVTM and CDR2 ANQGSEA. CDR3: CSVAASGPNTEAFF. The CDR3 coding sequence is TGCAGCGTTGCAGCGTCCGGGCCCAACACTGAAGCTTTCTTT.

DNA of the CDR3: TGCGCCAGCAGCTTGATGGTAAGAGGGAACACTGAAGCTTTCTTT. It encodes CASSLMVRGNTEAFF. The chain recombines TRBV5-1 with TRBJ1-1; no clear D. CDR1 and CDR2 from the germline V gene are SGHRS and YFSETQ. The CDR3 has 15 residues. Trimming took off 1 base at V and 1 base at J, with 11 bases between the two ends.

The chain carries TRBV20-1 and TRBJ1-6; unclear D gene. The V gene's germline CDR1 is DFQATT and CDR2 SNEGSKA (reference sequence). The CDR3 sequence is 13 residues long. V was clipped by 1 base and J by 8 bases, with 9 bases between them. The DNA for the CDR3 is TGCAGTGCTAGAGGGGCCTTTGATTCACCCCTCCACTTT. Amino acids: CSARGAFDSPLHF.

V usage is TRBV20-1 and J usage is TRBJ2-1, with D tentatively TRBD2 (6 bases). Germline V gene sequence: CDR1 DFQATT, CDR2 SNEGSKA (reference sequence). V was clipped by 0 bases and J by 4 bases, with 19 bases between them. The CDR3 has 17 residues. The CDR3 nucleotides read TGCAGTGCTAGAGATTCAATGGGGGGAGGCCCTTACAATGAGCAGTTCTTC. Protein product: CSARDSMGGGPYNEQFF.

The chain employs TRBV12-3 or TRBV12-4 and TRBJ2-7, with a possible D match to TRBD2 (5 bases). The CDR3 runs to 14 residues. Trimming cost V 2 bases and J 5 bases, with 13 bases left between them. CDR3: CASSLSGVTHEQYF. The CDR3 coding sequence is TGTGCCAGCAGTTTATCCGGGGTTACCCACGAGCAGTACTTC.